A selection of T cell receptor beta chains follows, all from one sample in a study of blood T cell repertoires in COVID-19. The protocol was immunoSEQ multiplex PCR, while the TCRdb copy is restricted to in-frame clones and leaves out a portion. The profile shows 150,000 to 190,000 clones, under 85% of them singletons. Sequences were obtained from peripheral blood. All receptors derive from a woman of 80 years or more with acute or convalescent COVID-19. Each CDR3 is given without its conserved first and last residue. The size field is filled for only some rows; it gives once, few, many or a size class.

v_call,clone_size,cdr3_length,j_call,cdr3_aa
TRBV6-1,NA,14,TRBJ1-1,ASSDPRTGINTEAF
TRBV6-5,NA,12,TRBJ1-5,ASSTDSRNQPQH
TRBV11-3,NA,11,TRBJ1-2,ASSSGNLYGYT
TRBV27,NA,13,TRBJ1-2,ASSPSSGGSYGYT
TRBV5-1,NA,15,TRBJ2-1,ASSSRVETGGYNEQF
TRBV3-1/TRBV3-2,NA,13,TRBJ1-4,ASSRGAATAEKLF
TRBV6-2/TRBV6-3,few,12,TRBJ1-2,ASSWGQLGYGYT
TRBV7-9,NA,13,TRBJ1-6,ASSLMGAWNSPLH
TRBV3-1/TRBV3-2,NA,13,TRBJ2-1,ASSPSGSSYNEQF
TRBV7-9,NA,13,TRBJ2-7,ASGGTDKTIYEQY
TRBV12-3/TRBV12-4,NA,10,TRBJ1-1,ASSITGTEAF
TRBV18,NA,12,TRBJ2-1,ASSPLQDSNEQF
TRBV19,once,8,TRBJ1-2,ASNYYGYT
TRBV5-1,NA,14,TRBJ1-3,ASSIGQGAVGNTIY
TRBV29-1,NA,12,TRBJ2-1,SVDQRGKNNEQF
TRBV5-4,few,11,TRBJ1-4,ASSPGQGEKLF
TRBV4-2,NA,13,TRBJ1-1,ASSQGIWGETEAF
TRBV7-9,NA,12,TRBJ2-7,ASSFLDSSYEQY
TRBV11-1,NA,13,TRBJ1-6,ASSLATGGNSPLH
TRBV2,NA,13,TRBJ1-4,ASSPPPGNREKLF
TRBV5-4,NA,13,TRBJ2-5,ASSPEQGAWETQY
TRBV6-5,NA,14,TRBJ1-1,ASSYSYQGLNTEAF
TRBV7-8,few,13,TRBJ2-3,ASSLVMFGGNTQY
TRBV19,NA,13,TRBJ1-1,ASNLRSQMKTEAF
TRBV5-1,once,11,TRBJ1-1,ASSFGSNTEAF
TRBV27,NA,14,TRBJ2-7,ASSPGTGLSSYEQY
TRBV2,NA,10,TRBJ1-1,ASLKGVGEAF
TRBV19,NA,9,TRBJ2-3,ASSLSDTQY
TRBV6-6,NA,11,TRBJ1-1,ASSRGEDTEAF
TRBV3-1/TRBV3-2,few,11,TRBJ1-6,ATTDRGDSPLH
TRBV7-2,few,9,TRBJ2-7,ASRDSYEQY
TRBV19,once,13,TRBJ1-5,ASSRGTGGGQPQH
TRBV5-6,NA,10,TRBJ1-1,ASRGGGGLAF
TRBV19,NA,12,TRBJ2-7,ASSGQGEGSEQY
TRBV15,NA,10,TRBJ2-2,ATRAIVGELF
TRBV7-3,NA,13,TRBJ1-2,ASSLMGQGNYGYT
TRBV20-1,few,10,TRBJ2-1,SASGGGNEQF
TRBV30,NA,11,TRBJ1-1,AWSVSGDTEAF
TRBV18,NA,13,TRBJ2-3,ASSRTGTGTDTQY
TRBV2,NA,11,TRBJ1-4,ASRGQIGEKLF
TRBV4-2,NA,12,TRBJ2-1,ASSQLQGHNEQF
TRBV9,NA,13,TRBJ1-5,ASSVGQGNGQPQH
TRBV2,NA,11,TRBJ1-2,ASSEDRGLGYT
TRBV7-9,few,13,TRBJ1-1,ASRAPRTGFTEAF
TRBV6-2/TRBV6-3,few,12,TRBJ1-1,ASSYLTGPTEAF
TRBV18,NA,11,TRBJ1-1,ASSRTENTEAF
TRBV5-8,NA,11,TRBJ2-7,ASSLERAYEQY
TRBV7-2,NA,14,TRBJ2-7,ASSLKPGLASHEQY
TRBV30,NA,9,TRBJ1-4,AWTLGKKLF
TRBV6-2/TRBV6-3,few,13,TRBJ2-1,ASSRGQSAYNEQF